The 12 T cell receptor beta chains below come from one sample, sequenced in a study of blood T cell repertoires in COVID-19. Measured with immunoSEQ multiplex PCR; TCRdb has only the in-frame clones, and not every one. The table has about 110,000 clones, under 75% seen once. Sequencing used peripheral blood. The receptors originated from a woman in her fifties or sixties with acute or convalescent COVID-19.

V and J are TRBV10-3 and TRBJ1-1; 8 bases fit TRBD1. Unmatched junction bases numbered 3, after V lost 9 bases and J lost 3 bases. The CDR3 totals 12 residues. Germline CDR1 and CDR2: ENHRY and SYGVKD. The CDR3 DNA reads as TGTGCCATGGGACAGGACTACACTGAAGCTTTCTTT. Its translation: CAMGQDYTEAFF.

The V call is TRBV6-5, the J call TRBJ1-1; D remains unclear. Between the trimmed V and J ends, which lost 0 bases and 0 bases, there was a span of 8 bases. Germline loops: CDR1 MNHEY, CDR2 SVGAGI. The CDR3 consists of 15 residues. The CDR3 is CASSYSPGLNTEAFF. The CDR3, as DNA: TGTGCCAGCAGTTACTCGCCGGGGTTGAACACTGAAGCTTTCTTT.

In its sample, this clone was seen once. This sequence joins TRBV29-1 and TRBJ1-3, with D uncertain. The V and J ends lost 6 bases and 1 base respectively, with 10 bases between them. The CDR3 has 13 amino acids. Germline V CDR1 and CDR2: SQVTM, ANQGSEA. This chain's CDR3 is CSVVMRSGNTIYF. CDR3 DNA sequence: TGCAGCGTGGTCATGAGATCTGGAAACACCATATATTTT.

At least ten counts were recorded for this clone. The rearrangement uses TRBV9 and TRBJ2-7; 8 bases map to TRBD1. Germline V gives CDR1 SGDLS, CDR2 YYNGEE. The CDR3 is 15 residues long. V lost 3 bases, J lost 6 bases, and 11 bases stayed unmatched. In DNA, the CDR3 is TGTGCCAGCAGCGCTATGACAGGGGAAGTAGGCGAGCAGTACTTC. This translates into CASSAMTGEVGEQYF.

This clone has only a few counts. The genes are TRBV24-1 and TRBJ1-3; D is perhaps TRBD1 (5 bases). This CDR3 spans 19 amino acids. Trimming pared 4 bases from V and 3 bases from J, leaving 24 bases between. Germline CDR1 and CDR2: KGHDR and SFDVKD. DNA for the CDR3: TGTGCCACCAGTGACCCGAGCATTAAGTGGGGAGGACATGGAAACACCATATATTTT. Its translation is CATSDPSIKWGGHGNTIYF.

The chain couples TRBV27 to TRBJ2-1, with 14 bases fitting TRBD2. The CDR3 is 18 amino acids. V gave up 5 bases and J gave up 3 bases; unmatched junction bases: 9. Germline CDR1 reads MNHEY; CDR2 reads SMNVEV (reference sequence). CDR3 sequence: CASSLGTSGGSYYNEQFF. In DNA, the CDR3 is TGTGCCAGCAGTCTGGGGACTAGCGGGGGCTCATACTACAATGAGCAGTTCTTC.

The chain has TRBV20-1 and TRBJ2-5; D is unresolved. The ends were cut back, 7 bases at V and 5 bases at J, with 11 bases in the middle. The germline CDR1 and CDR2 sequences are DFQATT and SNEGSKA (reference sequence). The CDR3 contains 11 residues. CDR3 sequence: CSGRIGETQYF. In nucleotides, the CDR3 is TGCAGTGGTAGGATCGGGGAGACCCAGTACTTC.

This chain links TRBV7-9 with TRBJ2-3; 7 bases line up with TRBD2. The germline CDR1 and CDR2 sequences are SEHNR and FQNEAQ (reference sequence). The CDR3 totals 13 residues. The V and J ends lost 11 bases and 4 bases, in that order; junction bases with no gene match: 9. The chain's CDR3 is CAGKRGGADTQYF. DNA of the CDR3: TGTGCCGGGAAGCGGGGAGGGGCAGATACGCAGTATTTT.

This chain uses TRBV18 with TRBJ2-1, with 9 bases matching TRBD1. V shed 3 bases, J shed 4 bases, and the junction held 4 bases outside the gene matches. Per germline, CDR1 KGHSH and CDR2 LQKENI. This CDR3 comprises 15 residues. The CDR3 loop is CASSPGDRVYNEQFF. DNA of the CDR3: TGTGCCAGCTCACCGGGGGACAGGGTTTACAATGAGCAGTTCTTC.

This clone was detected only a few times. The V call is TRBV12-3 or TRBV12-4, the J call TRBJ1-5; 9 bases fit TRBD1. The CDR3 length is 13 residues. The ends lost 6 bases at V and 8 bases at J; junction bases unmatched: 5. DNA of the CDR3: TGTGCCAGCAGCCGGACAGGGGAGGAGCCCCAGCATTTT. As protein: CASSRTGEEPQHF.

The chain couples TRBV20-1 to TRBJ1-3; 8 bases map to TRBD1. J lost 3 bases, V lost 4 bases, and 8 bases had no gene match. The CDR3 spans 15 residues. Germline V gene sequence: CDR1 DFQATT, CDR2 SNEGSKA (reference sequence). The DNA for the CDR3 is TGCAGTGCTACTGACAGGGGTGTGGGTGGAAACACCATATATTTT. This encodes CSATDRGVGGNTIYF.

The V and J genes are TRBV5-1 and TRBJ2-2, with a tentative D call TRBD2 (5 bases). Trimming took off 1 base at V and 4 bases at J, with 8 bases between the two ends. Germline CDR1 is SGHRS and CDR2 is YFSETQ. The CDR3 has 14 amino acids. The CDR3 coding sequence is TGCGCCAGCAGCTTGCGGGAAGGCACCGGGGAGCTGTTTTTT. This codes for CASSLREGTGELFF. Looking up the rest from reference TRBV5-1 and TRBJ2-2 gives the full variable domain: KAGVTQTPRYLIKTRGQQVTLSCSPISGHRSVSWYQQTPGQGLQFLFEYFSETQRNKGNFPGRFSGRQFSNSRSEMNVSTLELGDSALYLCASSLREGTGELFFGEGSRLTVL.